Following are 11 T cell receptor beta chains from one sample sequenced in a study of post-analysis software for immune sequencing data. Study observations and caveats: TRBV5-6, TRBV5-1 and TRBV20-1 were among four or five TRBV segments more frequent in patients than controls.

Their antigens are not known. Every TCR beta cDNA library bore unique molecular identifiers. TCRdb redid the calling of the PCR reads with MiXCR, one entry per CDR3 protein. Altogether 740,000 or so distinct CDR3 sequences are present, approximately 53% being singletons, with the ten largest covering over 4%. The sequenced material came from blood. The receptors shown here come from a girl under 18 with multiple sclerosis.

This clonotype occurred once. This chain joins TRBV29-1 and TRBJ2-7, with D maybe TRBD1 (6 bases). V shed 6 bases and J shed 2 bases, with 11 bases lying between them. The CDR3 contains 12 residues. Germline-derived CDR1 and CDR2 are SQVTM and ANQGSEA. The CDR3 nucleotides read TGCAGCGTCCGGACAGAAACCTACGAGCAGTACTTC. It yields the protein CSVRTETYEQYF.

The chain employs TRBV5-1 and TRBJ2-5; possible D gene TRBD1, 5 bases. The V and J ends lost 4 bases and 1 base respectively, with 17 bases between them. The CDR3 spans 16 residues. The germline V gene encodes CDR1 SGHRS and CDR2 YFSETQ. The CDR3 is CASSGKKGELQETQYF. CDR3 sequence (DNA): TGCGCCAGCAGCGGAAAGAAAGGGGAACTCCAAGAGACCCAGTACTTC.

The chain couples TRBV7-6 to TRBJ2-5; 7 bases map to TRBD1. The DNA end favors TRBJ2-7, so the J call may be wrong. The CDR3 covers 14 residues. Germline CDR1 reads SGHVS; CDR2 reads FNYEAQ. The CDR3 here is CASSHPTGPSEQYF. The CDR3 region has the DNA TGTGCCAGCAGCCACCCGACAGGGCCGAGCGAGCAGTACTTC.

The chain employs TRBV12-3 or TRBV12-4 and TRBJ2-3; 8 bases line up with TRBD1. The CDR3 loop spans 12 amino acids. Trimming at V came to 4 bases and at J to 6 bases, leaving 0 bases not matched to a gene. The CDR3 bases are TGTGCCAGCAGTTGGACAGGGGATACGCAGTATTTT. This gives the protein CASSWTGDTQYF.

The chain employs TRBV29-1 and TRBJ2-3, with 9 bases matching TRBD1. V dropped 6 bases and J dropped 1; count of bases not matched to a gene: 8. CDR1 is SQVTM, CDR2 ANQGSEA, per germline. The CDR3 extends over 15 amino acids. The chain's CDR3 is CSVTRDRVGTDTQYF. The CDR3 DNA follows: TGCAGCGTAACCCGGGACAGGGTGGGCACAGATACGCAGTATTTT.

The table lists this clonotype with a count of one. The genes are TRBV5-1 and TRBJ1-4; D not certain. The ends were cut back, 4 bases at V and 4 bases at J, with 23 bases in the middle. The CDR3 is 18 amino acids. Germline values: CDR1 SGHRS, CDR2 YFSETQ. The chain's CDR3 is CASSAQTGSPVGNEKLFF. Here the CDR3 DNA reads TGCGCCAGCAGCGCCCAAACCGGGTCCCCCGTAGGTAATGAAAAACTGTTTTTT.

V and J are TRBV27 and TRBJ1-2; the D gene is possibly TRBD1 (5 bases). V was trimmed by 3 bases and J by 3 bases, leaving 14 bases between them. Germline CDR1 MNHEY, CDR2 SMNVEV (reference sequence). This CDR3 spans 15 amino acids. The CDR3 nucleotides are TGTGCCAGCAGTTTCTCGGGACCCACTTACTATGGCTACACCTTC. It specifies CASSFSGPTYYGYTF.

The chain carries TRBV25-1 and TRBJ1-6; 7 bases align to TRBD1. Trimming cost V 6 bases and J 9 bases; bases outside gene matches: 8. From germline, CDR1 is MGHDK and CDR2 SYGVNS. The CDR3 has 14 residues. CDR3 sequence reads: CASSRQGPASPLHF. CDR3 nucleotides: TGTGCCAGCAGCAGACAGGGACCTGCTTCACCCCTCCACTTT.

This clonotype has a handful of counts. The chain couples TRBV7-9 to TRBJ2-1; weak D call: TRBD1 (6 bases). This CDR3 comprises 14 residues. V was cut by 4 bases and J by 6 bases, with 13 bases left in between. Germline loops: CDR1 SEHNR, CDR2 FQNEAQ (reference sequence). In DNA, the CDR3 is TGTGCCAGCAGCTCAGAACAGGGATTCAATGAGCAGTTCTTC. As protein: CASSSEQGFNEQFF.

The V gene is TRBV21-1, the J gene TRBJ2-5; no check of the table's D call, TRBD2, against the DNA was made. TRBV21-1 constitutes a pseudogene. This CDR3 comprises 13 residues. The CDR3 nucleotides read TGTGCCAGCGGGGACGGTCCTAAAGAGACCCAGTACTTC. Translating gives CASGDGPKETQYF.

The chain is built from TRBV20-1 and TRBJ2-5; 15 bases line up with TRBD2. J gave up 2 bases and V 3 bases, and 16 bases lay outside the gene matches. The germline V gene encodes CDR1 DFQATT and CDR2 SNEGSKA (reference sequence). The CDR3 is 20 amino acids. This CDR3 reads CSARGLRPGLAGGPQETQYF. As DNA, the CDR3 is TGCAGTGCTAGGGGACTCCGACCGGGACTAGCGGGGGGCCCACAAGAGACCCAGTACTTC.